The present T cell receptor beta chain was sequenced within a study of OX40 agonist ivuxolimab in advanced cancers. Study information: Intravenous ivuxolimab at 0.01 to 10 mg/kg was given to patients every 2 weeks. Overall study results and limits: Which antigen the expanded peripheral T cells recognized is unknown.

Germline V gene lookup returns CDR1 PRHDT and CDR2 FYEKMQ (reference sequence). V was trimmed by 5 bases and J by 6 bases, leaving 14 bases between them. The CDR3 totals 14 residues. Comment on this clone: Its antigen is undetermined.

Generated by immunoSEQ multiplex PCR, the TCRdb table keeps only in-frame clones and is missing some. The sample consists of roughly 15,000 clones, approximately 93% of them appearing once. V is TRBV13 and J is TRBJ1-5; D ambiguous. Here the sequenced sample was CD4+ or CD8+ T cells sorted from blood, taken in a trial of the OX40 agonist ivuxolimab. This TCR came from an adult with an advanced solid tumor such as melanoma, head and neck, liver or kidney cancer. The CDR3 spells CASSLFGEGQPQHF. The DNA for the CDR3 is TGTGCCAGCAGCCTTTTTGGGGAGGGTCAGCCCCAGCATTTT.